The present T cell receptor (beta chain) was sequenced within a study of shared clonotypes between healthy human individuals. Healthy HIV-negative adults without recent acute infections or vaccinations served as donors. TCRdb keeps only in-frame clones here, not all; method: immunoSEQ multiplex PCR. The sample shows roughly 1,100,000 clones, about 70% of them seen only once. Looked up from germline, CDR1 is MNHNY and CDR2 is SVGAGI (reference sequence). V lost 4 bases and J 7 bases, leaving 8 bases between the germline ends. The CDR3 is 12 amino acids. The chain is built from TRBV6-6 and TRBJ1-5; D is undetermined. Sequenced sample: memory CD4+ T cells sorted from blood. Subset reported: CD45RA-negative fraction. The TCR sequence derives from a man between 18 and 35 years old in good health. The CDR3 nucleotides are TGTGCCAGCAGTTTACCGGGGCAGCCCCAGCATTTT. Protein sequence: CASSLPGQPQHF.